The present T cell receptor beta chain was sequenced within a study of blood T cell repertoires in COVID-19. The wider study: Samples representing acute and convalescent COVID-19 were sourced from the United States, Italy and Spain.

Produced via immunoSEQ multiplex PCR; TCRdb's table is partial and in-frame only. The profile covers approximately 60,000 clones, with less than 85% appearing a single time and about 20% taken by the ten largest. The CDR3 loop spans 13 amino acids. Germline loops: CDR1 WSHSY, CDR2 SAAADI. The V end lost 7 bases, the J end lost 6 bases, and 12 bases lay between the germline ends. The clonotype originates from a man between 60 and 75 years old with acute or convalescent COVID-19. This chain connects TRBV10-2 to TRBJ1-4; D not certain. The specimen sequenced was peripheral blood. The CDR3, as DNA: TGCGCCAGCATGGCAGAGGGTTATGAAAAACTGTTTTTT. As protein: CASMAEGYEKLFF.